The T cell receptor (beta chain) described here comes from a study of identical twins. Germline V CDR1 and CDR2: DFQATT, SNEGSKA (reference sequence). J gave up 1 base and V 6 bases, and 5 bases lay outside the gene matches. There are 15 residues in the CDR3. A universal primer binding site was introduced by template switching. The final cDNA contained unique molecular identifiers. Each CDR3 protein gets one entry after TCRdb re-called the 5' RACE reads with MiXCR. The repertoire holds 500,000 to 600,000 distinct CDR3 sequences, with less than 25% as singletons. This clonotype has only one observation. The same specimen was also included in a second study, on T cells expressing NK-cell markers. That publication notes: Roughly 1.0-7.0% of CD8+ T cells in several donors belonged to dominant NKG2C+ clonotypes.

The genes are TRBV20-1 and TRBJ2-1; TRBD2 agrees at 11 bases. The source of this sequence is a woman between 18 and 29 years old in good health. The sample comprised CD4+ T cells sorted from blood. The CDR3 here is CSAETSGASYNEQFF. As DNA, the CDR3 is TGCAGTGCGGAGACTAGCGGGGCGTCCTACAATGAGCAGTTCTTC.